This TCR beta chain was sequenced for a study of CD8 T cells in ankylosing spondylitis. General study results and limits: The authors found the disease-linked clones to be CD8+ and relatively rare in peripheral blood. What appeared characteristic of ankylosing spondylitis blood was a TCR beta motif of under 10 highly homologous variants. Researchers reportedly found disease-linked clones significantly enriched in matched ankylosing spondylitis synovial fluid.

As the method for making TCR beta libraries, quantitative 5'-RACE with molecular barcodes was used. MiXCR, run by TCRdb on the 5' RACE reads, gives a single entry per CDR3 protein. The sample lists hundreds of thousands of distinct CDR3 sequences; under 8.5% were seen once. This clonotype was detected ten times or more. Its cognate antigen is unknown. Trimming took off 8 bases at V and 0 bases at J, with 7 bases between the two ends. The CDR3 runs to 13 residues. Germline-derived CDR1 and CDR2 are MNHEY and SMNVEV (reference sequence). Sequenced input: blood, either unsorted or a sorted T cell fraction (not recorded which). The rearrangement uses TRBV27 and TRBJ2-2; no definite D call. The sequence was obtained from a female donor with ankylosing spondylitis or in good health (not recorded which). DNA for the CDR3: TGTGCCAGCGGGCTAGCGAACACCGGGGAGCTGTTTTTT. This encodes CASGLANTGELFF.